What follows are 20 T cell receptor beta chains derived from one specimen sequenced in a study of CXCR3-negative and CXCR3-positive naive CD8 T cells. cDNA libraries for TRB were generated by 5' RACE incorporating UMI labels. No DNA is given; TCRdb re-called the 5' RACE reads and lists each CDR3 protein once. The sample data list 40,000 to 55,000 distinct CDR3 sequences. The sequenced sample consisted of naive CXCR3- CD8+ T cells from blood. Described subset: CD45RO-CCR7+CD27+CD95- naive CD8+ T cells lacking CXCR3 (TNR3-). These receptors all stem from a human donor in good health. Some clones in this sample may be carry-over from other donors' samples.

The chain carries TRBV28 and TRBJ2-7; the D call of TRBD2 rests on TCRdb alone, since no DNA is present to check it. Germline V gene lookup returns CDR1 MDHEN and CDR2 SYDVKM. The CDR3 has 16 residues. CDR3 sequence reads: CASSSGTSGRIYEQYF.

V gene TRBV20-1 combines with J gene TRBJ2-1; the TCRdb D gene call, TRBD2, has no DNA to confirm it. Germline values: CDR1 DFQATT, CDR2 SNEGSKA (reference sequence). This CDR3 has 15 amino acids. This CDR3 reads CSARDIGGAYNEQFF.

The rearrangement links TRBV14 to TRBJ2-7; TCRdb's assignment of TRBD1 cannot be checked, as there is no DNA. The length of the CDR3 is 14 residues. CDR1 SGHDN and CDR2 FVKESK come from the germline V gene. CDR3: CASSQESTAYEQYF. The full variable domain, rest sourced from reference TRBV14 and TRBJ2-7, is EAGVTQFPSHSVIEKGQTVTLRCDPISGHDNLYWYRRVMGKEIKFLLHFVKESKQDESGMPNNRFLAERTGGTYSTLKVQPAELEDSGVYFCASSQESTAYEQYFGPGTRLTVT.

The V and J genes are TRBV14 and TRBJ2-7. Germline assignment: CDR1 SGHDN and CDR2 FVKESK. This CDR3 has 14 residues. The CDR3 is CASSQASTSDEQYF. The full variable domain, completed using reference TRBV14 and TRBJ2-7, is EAGVTQFPSHSVIEKGQTVTLRCDPISGHDNLYWYRRVMGKEIKFLLHFVKESKQDESGMPNNRFLAERTGGTYSTLKVQPAELEDSGVYFCASSQASTSDEQYFGPGTRLTVT.

This clonotype registers medium-sized (0.01 to 0.1%) by frequency. The chain employs TRBV7-9 and TRBJ2-7; checking the TCRdb D call of TRBD2 is not possible without DNA. The CDR3 is 13 residues long. Per the germline V gene, CDR1 is SEHNR and CDR2 is FQNEAQ (reference sequence). The CDR3 protein is CASSPAATYEQYF. Full variable domain (rest looked up from reference TRBV7-9 and TRBJ2-7): DTGVSQNPRHKITKRGQNVTFRCDPISEHNRLYWYRQTLGQGPEFLTYFQNEAQLEKSRLLSDRFSAERPKGSFSTLEIQRTEQGDSAMYLCASSPAATYEQYFGPGTRLTVT.

This CDR3 is CSVPGISGSTDTQYF. The chain combines TRBV29-1 with TRBJ2-3; TCRdb's D call of TRBD2 is untestable without DNA. Germline CDR1 is SQVTM and CDR2 is ANQGSEA. There are 15 residues in the CDR3.

This clonotype is identified as medium-sized from frequency. J is TRBJ1-1 and V is TRBV6-5. The length of the CDR3 is 13 residues. Germline CDR1 and CDR2: MNHEY and SVGAGI. CDR3 loop: CASSSEDPTEAFF.

This rearrangement joins TRBV6-2 or TRBV6-3 to TRBJ2-5. The CDR3 has 13 residues. CDR1 and CDR2 (germline): MNHEY, SVGEGT. CDR3 in amino acids: CASSYSRGETQYF.

The rearrangement joins TRBV28 to TRBJ2-5; the D call of TRBD2 rests on TCRdb alone, since no DNA is present to check it. This CDR3 is built from 13 residues. The germline V gene encodes CDR1 MDHEN and CDR2 SYDVKM. The CDR3 loop reads CASSLREEETQYF.

The V call is TRBV4-2, the J call TRBJ2-7; TCRdb's D call, TRBD1, is unchecked because there is no DNA. CDR1 LGHNA and CDR2 YNFKEQ come from the germline V gene. The CDR3 consists of 15 residues. This CDR3 is CASSQETGEFYEQYF.

The CDR3 loop is CASWDLHTDTQYF. The V call is TRBV6-2 or TRBV6-3, the J call TRBJ2-3. The CDR3 runs 13 residues. CDR1 MNHEY and CDR2 SVGEGT come from the germline V gene.

The V gene is TRBV25-1, the J gene TRBJ1-4; lacking DNA, the TRBD1 call made by TCRdb goes unchecked. CDR1 and CDR2 (germline): MGHDK, SYGVNS. The CDR3 extends over 18 amino acids. This CDR3 is CASSHLRDGPSTNEKLFF.

This sequence joins TRBV7-8 and TRBJ2-2; as DNA is missing, the TRBD1 call by TCRdb cannot be tested. Germline V CDR1 and CDR2: SGHVS, FQNEAQ. The CDR3 covers 16 residues. The CDR3 loop reads CASSLGWGDNTGELFF.

The chain is built from TRBV7-9 and TRBJ1-5. Germline V gene data show CDR1 as SEHNR and CDR2 as FQNEAQ (reference sequence). The CDR3 has 13 residues. Here the CDR3 reads CASTDSGNQPQHF.

The chain uses TRBV29-1 and TRBJ2-3; no DNA is available, so the TRBD1 call from TCRdb remains unchecked. The germline gives CDR1 SQVTM, CDR2 ANQGSEA. The CDR3 consists of 15 residues. The CDR3 loop reads CTATPPTGGTDTQYF.

The chain is built from TRBV5-1 and TRBJ1-3; TCRdb picks TRBD1, but there is no DNA to check that call. The CDR3 length is 18 residues. Germline CDR1 reads SGHRS; CDR2 reads YFSETQ. CDR3 loop: CASRRVRETGYSGNTIYF.

The J gene is TRBJ2-7, the V gene TRBV12-3 or TRBV12-4; TCRdb proposes TRBD2, but this gene call is untestable without DNA. This CDR3 is 14 amino acids long. CDR3 sequence: CASSLALGGTEQYF.

The rearrangement links TRBV7-2 to TRBJ2-5; no DNA is available, so the TRBD2 call from TCRdb remains unchecked. CDR1 is SGHTA and CDR2 is FQGNSA in the germline V gene. This CDR3 comprises 16 residues. CDR3 residues: CASSYPPGLIEETQYF.

The chain is built from TRBV29-1 and TRBJ2-7. Germline CDR1 reads SQVTM; CDR2 reads ANQGSEA. The CDR3 sequence is 12 residues long. The CDR3 region is CSVVWGTYEQYF.

The CDR3 sequence: CSVEATVEETQYF. The rearrangement joins TRBV29-1 to TRBJ2-5. This CDR3 is built from 13 residues. Germline values: CDR1 SQVTM, CDR2 ANQGSEA.